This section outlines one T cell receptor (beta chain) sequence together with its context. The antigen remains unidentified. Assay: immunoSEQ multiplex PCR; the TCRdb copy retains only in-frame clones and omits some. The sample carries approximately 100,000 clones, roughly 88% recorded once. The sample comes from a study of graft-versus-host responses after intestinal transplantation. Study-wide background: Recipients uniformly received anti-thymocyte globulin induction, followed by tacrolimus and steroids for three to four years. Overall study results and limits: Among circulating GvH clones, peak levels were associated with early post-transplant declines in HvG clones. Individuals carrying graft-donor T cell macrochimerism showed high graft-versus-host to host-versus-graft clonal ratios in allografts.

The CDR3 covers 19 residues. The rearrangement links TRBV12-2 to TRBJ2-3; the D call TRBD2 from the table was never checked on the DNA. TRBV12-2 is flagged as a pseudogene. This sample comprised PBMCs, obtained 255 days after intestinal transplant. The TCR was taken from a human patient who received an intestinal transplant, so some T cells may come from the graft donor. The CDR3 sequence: CASRLAGLAGGWLGDTQYF. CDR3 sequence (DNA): TGTGCAAGTCGCTTAGCGGGACTAGCGGGGGGGTGGTTAGGAGATACGCAGTATTTT.